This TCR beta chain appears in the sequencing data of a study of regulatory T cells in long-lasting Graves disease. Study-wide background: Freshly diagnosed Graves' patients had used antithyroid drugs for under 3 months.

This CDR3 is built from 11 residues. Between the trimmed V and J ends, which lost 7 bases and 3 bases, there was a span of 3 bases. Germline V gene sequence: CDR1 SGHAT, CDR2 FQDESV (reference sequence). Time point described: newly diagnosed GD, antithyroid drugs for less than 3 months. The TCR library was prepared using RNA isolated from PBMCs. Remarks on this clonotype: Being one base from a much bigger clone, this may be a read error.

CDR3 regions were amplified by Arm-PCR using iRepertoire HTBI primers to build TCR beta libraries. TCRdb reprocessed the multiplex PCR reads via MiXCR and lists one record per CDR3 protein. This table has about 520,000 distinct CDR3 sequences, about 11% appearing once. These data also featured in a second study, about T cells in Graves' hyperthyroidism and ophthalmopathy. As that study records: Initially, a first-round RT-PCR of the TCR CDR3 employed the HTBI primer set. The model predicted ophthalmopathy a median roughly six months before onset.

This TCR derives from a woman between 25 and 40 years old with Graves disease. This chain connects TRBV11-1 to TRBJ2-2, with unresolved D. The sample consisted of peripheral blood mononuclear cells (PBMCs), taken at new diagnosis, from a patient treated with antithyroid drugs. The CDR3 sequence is CASTDTGELFF. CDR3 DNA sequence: TGTGCCAGCACAGACACCGGGGAGCTGTTTTTT.